Included here is one T cell receptor beta chain sequence, with context. This sample was taken from a study of blood T cell repertoires in COVID-19. Overall study context: The study drew acute and convalescent COVID-19 samples from the United States, Italy and Spain. Sources were T cells, B-cell-depleted T cells, or PBMCs; the material itself was cDNA or gDNA.

Germline lookup yields CDR1 SGHTA and CDR2 FQGNSA. J lost 0 bases, V lost 6 bases, and 5 bases had no gene match. This CDR3 spans 15 amino acids. In the original workflow: Amplified reference gene primers provided the basis for estimating nucleated cell counts. Here immunoSEQ multiplex PCR was the method, and the copy in TCRdb shows in-frame clones only, minus some. V and J calls and clone size are those listed in that table; D and trimming were worked out from the DNA. The sample records almost 400,000 clones, about 89% being singletons. Patients of the Seattle cohort, enrolled during active infection, were followed longitudinally.

V usage is TRBV7-2 and J usage is TRBJ1-5, with 7 bases that match TRBD1. This clonotype originated in a woman aged 60-75 years with COVID-19, enrolled during active disease. Sequenced: peripheral blood. CDR3 sequence (DNA): TGTGCCAGCAGTCTAGGGACAGCTAGCAATCAGCCCCAGCATTTT. Its translation is CASSLGTASNQPQHF.